This TCR beta chain emerged from a study of OX40 agonist ivuxolimab in advanced cancers. Regarding the research as a whole: Ivuxolimab was a fully human IgG2 agonistic monoclonal antibody targeting the costimulatory receptor OX40 (CD134). Intravenous ivuxolimab was administered to patients every 2 weeks at six dose levels: 0.01, 0.1, 0.3, 1.5, 3 and 10 mg/kg. Of the approximately 50 dose-escalation patients, hepatocellular carcinoma was present in around 19, melanoma in roughly 15, renal cell carcinoma in 9 and head and neck cancer in 9. In the dose-escalation cohort, 82.7% of patients were male, and the mean age was approximately 60 years, with a range of about 23 to 85. Patients were allowed to have had prior anti-PD-1, anti-PD-L1 or anti-CTLA-4 therapy, and around 43% of the dose-escalation patients had been treated with checkpoint inhibitors. Partial responses occurred in three dose-escalation patients, of whom one had hepatocellular carcinoma and two had cutaneous melanoma. The purpose of peripheral TCRbeta sequencing was to test whether ivuxolimab changed TCR sequence diversity and led to clonal T-cell expansion. The paper reports the monotherapy dose-escalation portion (N ≈ 52 patients) of the phase I ivuxolimab trial. Results the study describes overall, beyond this receptor: After ivuxolimab, more expanded clones were found on average in CD8+ T cells than in CD4+ T cells. Partial responders in the 0.1-3.0 mg/kg groups had among the lowest normalized peripheral clonal expansion, especially among CD8+ T cells. At doses of 0.1 to 3.0 mg/kg, clonal expansion of both CD4+ and CD8+ T cells in blood was seen between baseline and week 6. The antigen specificity of the clonally expanded peripheral T cells was not determined. Low levels of normalized T-cell clonal expansion were also seen in some patients who did not respond.

The trial excluded patients who had a history of autoimmune disease or were on systemic immunosuppression. Peripheral blood for TCR sequencing was collected from all dose cohorts at baseline, on cycle 4 day 1, and on cycle 7 day 1. Samples were obtained from an open-label, multicenter, first-in-human phase I dose-escalation trial of ivuxolimab. The trial enrolled adults with locally advanced or metastatic head and neck squamous cell, hepatocellular, melanoma or renal cell carcinoma. Before TCR sequencing, CD4+ T cells and CD8+ T cells were sorted from peripheral blood as separate populations. To sequence the TCRbeta CDR3 region, genomic DNA was isolated from the sorted cells. TCRbeta CDR3 regions were sequenced using the immunoSEQ Assay. Sourced from immuneACCESS, this table was stored by TCRdb with only in-frame sequences that have V and J called. A share of the clones is absent; for the studies checked, an unresolved V gene accounts for under half, and the remainder has no known explanation. This sample has 50,000 or so clones in its table, and around nine tenths of those were observed once. The top ten constitute roughly 3.7% of the sample.

On this clone itself: Which antigen it targets is not known. No much larger clone exists at a distance of one base, and base qualities are not known.

The CDR3 runs 15 amino acids, cysteine and phenylalanine included. This entry keeps only the CDR3 DNA: 45 bases, framed from base 1. Looking up the germline V gene yields CDR1 SGHTA and CDR2 FQGTGA. Trimming removed 2 bases from V and 0 bases from J, leaving 8 bases between the germline ends. The sequencing here drew on CD4+ or CD8+ T cells sorted from blood, taken in a trial of the OX40 agonist ivuxolimab. The chain joins TRBV7-3 to TRBJ2-1, with TRBD1 as a weak D call on 6 bases. This TCR derives from an adult with an advanced solid tumor such as melanoma, head and neck, liver or kidney cancer. At the DNA level, the sequence is TGTGCCAGCAGCTTAGACAGGAGCTCCTACAATGAGCAGTTCTTC. Translated, this gives CASSLDRSSYNEQFF.